This T cell receptor beta chain came from a study of CD8+CD57+ T cells in acquired aplastic anemia. Study-wide context: DNA recovered from sorted CD4+ and CD8+ cells had a mean of approximately 3 ug.

Study-level findings and limits: Comparison of patients with controls identified approximately 28 shared CD8+ CDR3 sequences. CD8+ Simpson's diversity showed no significant patient-control difference.

The template used for profiling TCR beta VDJ and CDR3 was genomic DNA. TCRdb fed the reads into MiXCR, producing one record per CDR3 protein. The sample has over 250,000 distinct CDR3 sequences, roughly 53% seen once. This clonotype was counted at least ten times. Its antigen is undetermined. The CDR3 sequence is 17 residues long. V was trimmed by 0 bases and J by 0 bases, leaving 14 bases between them. CDR1 MNHEY and CDR2 SVGAGI come from the germline V gene. The authors sequenced patients whose flow cytometry had shown CD8+CD57+ cell expansion. The sequenced sample consisted of sorted CD4+, CD8+, or CD8+CD57+ T cells (not recorded which) from PBMCs. The chain has TRBV6-5 and TRBJ1-1; D unclear. The sequence derives from a human donor with aplastic anemia. CDR3 sequence: CASSYSSVQIMNTEAFF. The CDR3 nucleotides are TGTGCCAGCAGTTACTCTTCGGTTCAGATCATGAACACTGAAGCTTTCTTT.